The 7 T cell receptor beta chains reported below all come from one sample, sequenced in a study of control samples from healthy donors and cancer patients. Some clones are missing from TCRdb's copy, which holds only in-frame ones; the method was immunoSEQ multiplex PCR. This table has roughly 80,000 clones, 88% appearing once. Specimen: blood. The source of these receptors is a woman between 45 and 60 years old in good health.

J is TRBJ2-6 and V is TRBV18; D is ambiguous. V was pared by 6 bases and J by 2 bases, with 5 bases between. The CDR3 covers 13 residues. Germline CDR1 KGHSH, CDR2 LQKENI. As DNA, the CDR3 is TGTGCCAGCTCCTATCCTGGGGCCAACGTCCTGACTTTC. Translated: CASSYPGANVLTF.

The chain employs TRBV6-1 and TRBJ2-6; tentatively, D is TRBD2 (6 bases). Germline loops: CDR1 MNHNS, CDR2 SASEGT. This CDR3 spans 18 amino acids. V was pared by 4 bases and J by 1 base, with 17 bases between. The CDR3 is CASSVKEGFYSGANVLTF. CDR3 bases: TGTGCCAGCAGTGTCAAGGAGGGCTTCTATTCTGGGGCCAACGTCCTGACTTTC.

Regarding this clone: Other DNA variants within this sample encode the same CDR3. The J gene is TRBJ1-1, the V gene TRBV7-9, with no clear D. CDR3 length equals 14 residues. V shed 1 base and J shed 2 bases, with 8 bases lying between them. The germline V gene has CDR1 SEHNR and CDR2 FQNEAQ (reference sequence). The CDR3 loop reads CASSLGWVNTEAFF. The CDR3 coding sequence is TGTGCCAGCAGCTTAGGCTGGGTTAACACTGAAGCTTTCTTT.

This sequence joins TRBV19 and TRBJ1-5, with D hard to call. The CDR3 totals 13 residues. The V end was cut by 0 bases, the J end by 7 bases, with 7 bases between. Germline lookup yields CDR1 LNHDA and CDR2 SQIVND (reference sequence). The CDR3 bases are TGTGCCAGTAGTATAGATAGGGCCCAGCCCCAGCATTTT. Translation: CASSIDRAQPQHF.

This rearrangement joins TRBV5-4 to TRBJ2-6; TRBD1 aligns across 8 bases. The trim removed 4 bases at V and 4 bases at J, leaving 10 bases unmatched. The germline gives CDR1 SGHNT, CDR2 YYREEE (reference sequence). The CDR3 runs to 17 residues. The CDR3 sequence: CASSTRGQGSGANVLTF. The CDR3 DNA reads as TGTGCCAGCAGCACGAGAGGACAGGGATCCGGGGCCAACGTCCTGACTTTC.

DNA of the CDR3: TGCGCCAGCAGTGAGTCAGGGAGGAGTAATCAGCCCCAGCATTTT. Encoded protein: CASSESGRSNQPQHF. The gene calls are TRBV10-1 and TRBJ1-5; D ambiguous. With 0 bases removed from V and 4 bases from J, the gap between germline ends came to 10 bases. This CDR3 is 15 amino acids long. Per germline, CDR1 WNHNN and CDR2 SYGVQD (reference sequence).

Only a few counts were recorded for this clone. The rearrangement links TRBV30 to TRBJ1-3; D not resolved. This CDR3 comprises 12 residues. V was trimmed by 3 bases and J by 1 base, leaving 4 bases between them. Germline V gene sequence: CDR1 GTSNPN, CDR2 SVGIG (reference sequence). The CDR3 protein is CAWRESGNTIYF. In nucleotides, the CDR3 is TGTGCCTGGAGGGAGTCTGGAAACACCATATATTTT. Full variable domain (missing parts from reference TRBV30 and TRBJ1-3): SQTIHQWPATLVQPVGSPLSLECTVEGTSNPNLYWYRQAAGRGLQLLFYSVGIGQISSEVPQNLSASRPQDRQFILSSKKLLLSDSGFYLCAWRESGNTIYFGEGSWLTVV.